The entry below describes one T cell receptor (beta chain). Trimming removed 0 bases at V and 3 bases at J, with 9 bases between. The CDR3 extends over 14 amino acids. Germline V gene lookup returns CDR1 GTSNPN and CDR2 SVGIG (reference sequence). The age range of participants was 18 to 89 years, with residence in under 30 US areas. These data belong to a study of blood T cell repertoires in COVID-19. Study at large: From T cells, B-cell-depleted T cells, or PBMCs came the material, which was cDNA or gDNA.

Here immunoSEQ multiplex PCR was the method, and the copy in TCRdb shows in-frame clones only, minus some. The data hold fewer than 350,000 clones, with about 85% observed a single time. The sequence derives from a woman aged 50 to 60 who had recovered from COVID-19. The chain recombines TRBV30 with TRBJ2-1; D may be TRBD1 (6 bases). Sequenced sample: PBMCs or T cells enriched from blood (not recorded which). The CDR3 coding sequence is TGTGCCTGGAGTGTACACAGGGTCTACAATGAGCAGTTCTTC. Translating it yields CAWSVHRVYNEQFF.